This TCR beta chain was identified in a study of regulatory T cells in long-lasting Graves disease. Study results and limitations: Persistent disease samples used TRBV28, TRBJ1-2 and TRBJ2-5 preferentially. Compared with new cases, persistent Graves' patients showed reduced TCR diversity.

According to the study, TCR beta libraries were built with iRepertoire HTBI primers and CDR3-region Arm-PCR. TCRdb re-called the multiplex PCR reads with MiXCR, one entry per CDR3 protein. This sample has hundreds of thousands of distinct CDR3 sequences, with about 13% found just once. CDR3 size: 14 residues. V lost 3 bases to trimming and J lost 2 bases, with 11 bases between them. In germline, CDR1 is SQVTM, CDR2 ANQGSEA. With respect to this clonotype: Its antigen is as yet unknown.

Time point noted: newly diagnosed GD, antithyroid drugs for less than 3 months. Isolated PBMC RNA provided the starting material for the TCR library. These sequences were also reported in another study, on T cells in Graves' hyperthyroidism and ophthalmopathy. Per that study: The TCR CDR3 was amplified in a first-round RT-PCR using the HTBI primer set.

The rearrangement joins TRBV29-1 to TRBJ2-1; D unclear. The sequencing used peripheral blood mononuclear cells (PBMCs), collected at new diagnosis, from a patient treated with antithyroid drugs. The sequence came from a young man with Graves disease. The CDR3: CSVDGTTAYNEQFF. The CDR3 DNA is TGCAGCGTTGACGGTACCACGGCCTACAATGAGCAGTTCTTC.